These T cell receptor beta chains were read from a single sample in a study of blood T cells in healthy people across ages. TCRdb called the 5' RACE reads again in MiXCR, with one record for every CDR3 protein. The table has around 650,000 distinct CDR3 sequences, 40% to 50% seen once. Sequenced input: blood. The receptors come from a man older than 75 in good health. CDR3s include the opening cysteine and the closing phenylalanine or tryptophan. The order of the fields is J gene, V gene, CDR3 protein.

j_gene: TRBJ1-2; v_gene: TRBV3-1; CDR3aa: CASSQREAGYTF
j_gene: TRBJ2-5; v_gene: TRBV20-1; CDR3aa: CSADRGGETQYF
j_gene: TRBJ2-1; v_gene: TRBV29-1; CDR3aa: CSVPLSGGSYNEQFF
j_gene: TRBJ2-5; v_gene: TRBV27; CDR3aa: CASSHRMADRGDRETQYF
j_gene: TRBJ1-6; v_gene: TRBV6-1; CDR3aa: CASSESTARFNLPLHF
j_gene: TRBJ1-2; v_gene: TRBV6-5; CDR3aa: CATQSGSYGYTF
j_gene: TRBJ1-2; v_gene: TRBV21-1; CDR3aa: CASTLSTGANYGYTF
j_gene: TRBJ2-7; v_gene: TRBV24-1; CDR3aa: CATSDTGTGGLEQYF
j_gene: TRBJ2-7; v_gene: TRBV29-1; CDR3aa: CSVVAVASGYEQYF
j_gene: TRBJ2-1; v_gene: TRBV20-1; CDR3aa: CSASRGTGGNNEQFF
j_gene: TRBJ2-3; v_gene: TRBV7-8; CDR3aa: CASSLDAGRGTDTQYF
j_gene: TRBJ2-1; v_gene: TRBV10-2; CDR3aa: CASSVAGQSYNEQFF
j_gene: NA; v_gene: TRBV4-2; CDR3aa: CASSQQVQGDEQYF
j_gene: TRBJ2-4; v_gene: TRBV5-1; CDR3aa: CASSGGNRDPKNIQYF
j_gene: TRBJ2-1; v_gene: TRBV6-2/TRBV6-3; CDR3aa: CTSSLLVQGINEQFF
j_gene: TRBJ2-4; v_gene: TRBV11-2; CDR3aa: CASSLGGSNAKNIQYF
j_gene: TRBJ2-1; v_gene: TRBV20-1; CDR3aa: CSAGRGGAYSNEQFF
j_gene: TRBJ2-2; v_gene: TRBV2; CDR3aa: CASSESVGANTGELFF
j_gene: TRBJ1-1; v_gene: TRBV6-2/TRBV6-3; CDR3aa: CASREQGASEAFF
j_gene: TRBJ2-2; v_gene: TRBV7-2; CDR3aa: CASSLAGTSGAGELFF
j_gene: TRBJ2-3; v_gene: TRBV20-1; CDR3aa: CSASPGTGGTDTQYF
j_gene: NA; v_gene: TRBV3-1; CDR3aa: CASSRPSRGTQYF
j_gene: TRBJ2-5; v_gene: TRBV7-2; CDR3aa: CASSPRGGGETQYF
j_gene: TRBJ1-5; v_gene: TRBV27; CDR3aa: CASSQAEGGRQNQPQHF
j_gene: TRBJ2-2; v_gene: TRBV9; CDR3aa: CASSTWTVNTGELFF
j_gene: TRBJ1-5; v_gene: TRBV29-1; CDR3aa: CSVLQGLDQPQHF
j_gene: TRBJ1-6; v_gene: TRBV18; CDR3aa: CASSPDQKSPLHF
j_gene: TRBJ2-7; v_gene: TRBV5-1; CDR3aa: CASSLDWGGVNEQYF
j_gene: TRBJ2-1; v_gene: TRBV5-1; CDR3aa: CASSLRRADSYNEQFF